The 32 T cell receptor beta chains listed next were all sequenced from one sample in a study of blood T cell repertoires in COVID-19. Clones were sequenced by immunoSEQ multiplex PCR, and TCRdb holds only the in-frame ones, with some missing. This sample has around 37,000 clones, with roughly 90% found just once. Sequenced material: peripheral blood. Receptors originate from a man in his sixties with active or convalescent COVID-19.

The sample holds one count of this clone. The V and J genes are TRBV10-3 and TRBJ1-2; 7 bases map to TRBD1. Germline CDR1 is ENHRY and CDR2 is SYGVKD. The CDR3 has 17 residues. The trim removed 0 bases at V and 8 bases at J, leaving 15 bases unmatched. As DNA, the CDR3 is TGTGCCATCAGTGAGTCTTTTTCCAGGACAGGACGGGACGGCTACACCTTC. Residues: CAISESFSRTGRDGYTF.

V and J are TRBV5-8 and TRBJ2-2; 8 nucleotides match TRBD2. CDR3 length: 17 amino acids. Germline-derived CDR1 and CDR2 are SGHTS and YDEGEE. V shed 0 bases and J 2 bases; nucleotides not matched to a gene: 6. CDR3 bases: TGTGCCAGCAGCTTGGTGTATAGCGGGATTAACACCGGGGAGCTGTTTTTT. Residues: CASSLVYSGINTGELFF.

The table lists this clone with a few counts. J is TRBJ2-1 and V is TRBV9; D may be TRBD2 (6 bases). This CDR3 spans 15 amino acids. The germline V gene encodes CDR1 SGDLS and CDR2 YYNGEE. Trimming shortened V by 0 bases and J by 7 bases, and 14 bases separated the two germline ends. The CDR3 coding sequence is TGTGCCAGCAGCGTAGTCCCAGGACGGGGGAATGAGCAGTTCTTC. Protein: CASSVVPGRGNEQFF.

The chain combines TRBV12-3 or TRBV12-4 with TRBJ1-2, with 9 bases matching TRBD1. With 8 bases clipped from V and 8 bases from J, the junction kept 9 bases outside the gene matches. The CDR3 length is 13 residues. In DNA, the CDR3 is TGTGCCAGCGGACAGGGGAACCTCGGGGGCTACACCTTC. This encodes CASGQGNLGGYTF.

The table lists this clone with a count of one. This sequence joins TRBV28 and TRBJ2-6; 10 bases agree with TRBD1. Per the germline V gene, CDR1 is MDHEN and CDR2 is SYDVKM. J gave up 4 bases and V 6 bases, and 6 bases lay outside the gene matches. The CDR3 spans 16 residues. The CDR3 DNA is TGTGCCAGCAGGGACAGGGGGTTAGAAGGGGCCAACGTCCTGACTTTC. It yields the protein CASRDRGLEGANVLTF. The whole variable domain, remainder taken from reference TRBV28 and TRBJ2-6, is DVKVTQSSRYLVKRTGEKVFLECVQDMDHENMFWYRQDPGLGLRLIYFSYDVKMKEKGDIPEGYSVSREKKERFSLILESASTNQTSMYLCASRDRGLEGANVLTFGAGSRLTVL.

V gene TRBV24-1 combines with J gene TRBJ2-1; 12 bases map to TRBD2. This CDR3 contains 14 residues. The germline gives CDR1 KGHDR, CDR2 SFDVKD. Losses at the gene ends were 9 bases for V and 6 bases for J; bases not matched to a gene: 5. The CDR3 DNA is TGTGCCACCGCCCTAGCGGGAGGGGGCAATGAGCAGTTCTTC. It yields the protein CATALAGGGNEQFF.

V and J are TRBV27 and TRBJ1-2; D is uncertain. Germline V gives CDR1 MNHEY, CDR2 SMNVEV (reference sequence). V dropped 3 bases and J dropped 8 bases, with 13 bases sitting between them. The CDR3 loop spans 13 amino acids. The CDR3 DNA sequence: TGTGCCAGCAGTTTTAGGGAGGGAAGAGGCTACACCTTC. As protein: CASSFREGRGYTF.

The chain recombines TRBV5-1 with TRBJ2-7, with D possibly matching TRBD1 (6 bases). Trimming cost V 0 bases and J 3 bases, with 10 bases left between them. The CDR3 is 14 amino acids. Germline V gene data show CDR1 as SGHRS and CDR2 as YFSETQ. The CDR3 region has the DNA TGCGCCAGCAGCTTGGGGGGACACGTCTACGAGCAGTACTTC. Residues: CASSLGGHVYEQYF.

The V gene is TRBV5-1, the J gene TRBJ1-1; TRBD1 agrees at 9 bases. Germline loops: CDR1 SGHRS, CDR2 YFSETQ. The V and J ends lost 4 bases and 5 bases, in that order; junction bases with no gene match: 6. The CDR3 spans 14 residues. CDR3 residues: CASSATGGYTEAFF. The CDR3 bases are TGCGCCAGCAGCGCGACAGGGGGATATACTGAAGCTTTCTTT.

The chain carries TRBV18 and TRBJ1-5, with TRBD1 as a possible D gene (5 bases). This CDR3 has 13 residues. Looked up from germline, CDR1 is KGHSH and CDR2 is LQKENI. Between the trimmed V and J ends, which lost 2 bases and 5 bases, there was a span of 7 bases. CDR3 coding DNA: TGTGCCAGCTCACCAGGCAGGGATCAGCCCCAGCATTTT. Protein sequence: CASSPGRDQPQHF.

The chain carries TRBV7-6 and TRBJ2-1; 13 bases map to TRBD2. The CDR3 has 19 residues. V dropped 5 bases and J dropped 6; count of bases not matched to a gene: 16. Germline values: CDR1 SGHVS, CDR2 FNYEAQ. The CDR3 nucleotides read TGTGCCAGCAGCCAACTAGCGGGAGGGCCAGGGAAAAACGTCAATGAGCAGTTCTTC. Translated: CASSQLAGGPGKNVNEQFF.

DNA of the CDR3: TGTGCCGGGACCAGAGACAGGCTGAATTCACCCCTCCACTTT. This gives the protein CAGTRDRLNSPLHF. The chain uses TRBV6-5 and TRBJ1-6, with a weak D call TRBD1 (6 bases). Germline V gene sequence: CDR1 MNHEY, CDR2 SVGAGI. This CDR3 comprises 14 residues. The V end was cut by 11 bases, the J end by 7 bases, with 18 bases between.

The rearrangement links TRBV9 to TRBJ2-3; 10 positions agree with TRBD2. V lost 4 bases to trimming and J lost 0 bases; unmatched junction nucleotides: 5. The CDR3 length is 16 residues. The germline gives CDR1 SGDLS, CDR2 YYNGEE. CDR3 nucleotides: TGTGCCAGCAGCTGGGGGGGACTAGCGAGCACAGATACGCAGTATTTT. It is translated as CASSWGGLASTDTQYF.

This chain links TRBV5-1 with TRBJ1-4; 7 bases are a match to TRBD1. Looked up from germline, CDR1 is SGHRS and CDR2 is YFSETQ. The trim removed 5 bases at V and 0 bases at J, leaving 7 bases unmatched. The CDR3 is made up of 16 amino acids. The CDR3 bases are TGCGCCAGCAGTCCGAATACAGGGGCAACTAATGAAAAACTGTTTTTT. This translates into CASSPNTGATNEKLFF.

This chain links TRBV30 with TRBJ2-3; D is possibly TRBD2 (5 bases). There are 14 residues in the CDR3. In germline, CDR1 is GTSNPN, CDR2 SVGIG (reference sequence). The ends were cut back, 0 bases at V and 5 bases at J, with 12 bases in the middle. This CDR3 is CAWSVSSGRDTQYF. CDR3 nucleotides: TGTGCCTGGAGTGTAAGTTCGGGGAGAGATACGCAGTATTTT. Drawing the rest from reference TRBV30 and TRBJ2-3, the complete variable domain is SQTIHQWPATLVQPVGSPLSLECTVEGTSNPNLYWYRQAAGRGLQLLFYSVGIGQISSEVPQNLSASRPQDRQFILSSKKLLLSDSGFYLCAWSVSSGRDTQYFGPGTRLTVL.

The chain employs TRBV11-3 and TRBJ2-7; the match to TRBD1 covers 8 bases. This CDR3 is 13 amino acids long. The trim removed 6 bases at V and 6 bases at J, leaving 7 bases unmatched. CDR1 and CDR2 from the germline V gene are SGHNT and YENEEA. CDR3 protein: CASRAETGAEQYF. The CDR3 DNA is TGTGCCAGCAGAGCCGAGACAGGGGCCGAGCAGTACTTC.

The chain combines TRBV5-4 with TRBJ1-2, with 7 positions matching TRBD1. CDR3 size: 15 residues. Germline V CDR1 and CDR2: SGHNT, YYREEE (reference sequence). The junction had 5 bases not matched to a gene; V was cut back by 1 base and J by 2 bases. CDR3 sequence: CASSLLTGQNYGYTF. For the CDR3, the DNA is TGTGCCAGCAGCTTGCTAACGGGACAGAACTATGGCTACACCTTC.

The rearrangement uses TRBV11-2 and TRBJ2-7; D may be TRBD2 (6 bases). This CDR3 contains 17 residues. V was cut by 4 bases and J by 2 bases, with 21 bases left in between. The germline gives CDR1 SGHAT, CDR2 FQNNGV. The CDR3 DNA sequence: TGTGCCAGCAGCTCACATCGTGGGGGAGGAGGAACCTACGAGCAGTACTTC. It specifies CASSSHRGGGGTYEQYF.

The chain has TRBV24-1 and TRBJ2-1, with 9 bases matching TRBD1. Germline lookup yields CDR1 KGHDR and CDR2 SFDVKD. After removal of 0 bases from V and 7 bases from J, the junction contained 3 bases not matched to a gene. The CDR3 runs to 15 residues. CDR3 DNA: TGTGCCACCAGTGATTTGGGGACAGGGTCTAATGAGCAGTTCTTC. Protein product: CATSDLGTGSNEQFF.

The chain employs TRBV28 and TRBJ2-5; D possibly corresponds to TRBD1 (5 bases). V lost 0 bases and J lost 5, with 19 bases in between. The CDR3 is 17 amino acids. Germline V lookup: CDR1 MDHEN, CDR2 SYDVKM. Written as DNA, the CDR3 is TGTGCCAGCAGTTTATGGGGGCGTACAGATGTCCCCGAGACCCAGTACTTC. It encodes CASSLWGRTDVPETQYF.

The rearrangement links TRBV14 to TRBJ1-2, with a weak D call TRBD1 (5 bases). Trimming removed 2 bases from V and 2 bases from J, with 6 bases in between. The CDR3 contains 13 residues. Germline values: CDR1 SGHDN, CDR2 FVKESK. The CDR3 DNA reads as TGTGCCAGCAGCCAACAGGGAAACTATGGCTACACCTTC. Translated: CASSQQGNYGYTF.

This chain connects TRBV4-1 to TRBJ1-5, with D unclear. From germline, CDR1 is MGHRA and CDR2 YSYEKL. Trimming cost V 1 base and J 4 bases, with 8 bases left between them. The CDR3 is 14 amino acids. The CDR3: CASSQGERNQPQHF. In nucleotides, the CDR3 is TGCGCCAGCAGCCAAGGGGAGAGGAATCAGCCCCAGCATTTT.

The table lists this clone with a few counts. V and J are TRBV6-6 and TRBJ1-5, with D tentatively TRBD1 (6 bases). Looked up from germline, CDR1 is MNHNY and CDR2 is SVGAGI (reference sequence). V lost 4 bases to trimming and J lost 6 bases, with 13 bases between them. The CDR3 totals 14 residues. CDR3 in amino acids: CASSSQGPGQPQHF. The DNA of the CDR3 is TGTGCCAGCAGTTCTCAGGGGCCGGGTCAGCCCCAGCATTTT.

The genes are TRBV5-4 and TRBJ2-3; TRBD1 is a possible D gene (5 bases). Trimming shortened V by 1 base and J by 0 bases, and 15 bases separated the two germline ends. The CDR3 length is 17 residues. Germline V CDR1 and CDR2: SGHNT, YYREEE (reference sequence). CDR3 in DNA: TGTGCCAGCAGCTTGTCGCTGGGGCGGTCGAGCACAGATACGCAGTATTTT. Protein sequence: CASSLSLGRSSTDTQYF.

The chain uses TRBV7-2 and TRBJ2-3; D gene uncertain. The CDR3 loop spans 15 amino acids. V shed 2 bases and J shed 2 bases, with 11 bases lying between them. Germline values: CDR1 SGHTA, CDR2 FQGNSA. Written as DNA, the CDR3 is TGTGCCAGCAGCTTATTATTGCGATACACAGATACGCAGTATTTT. It encodes CASSLLLRYTDTQYF.

The rearrangement links TRBV19 to TRBJ2-1, with 9 bases matching TRBD2. The CDR3 loop spans 16 amino acids. Germline V gives CDR1 LNHDA, CDR2 SQIVND (reference sequence). V was clipped by 7 bases and J by 1 base; unmatched bases: 8. CDR3 sequence (DNA): TGTGCCAGTACCACCACCCTAGCGGGGTCCTACAATGAGCAGTTCTTC. This codes for CASTTTLAGSYNEQFF.

The V and J genes are TRBV6-5 and TRBJ2-3; 12 bases line up with TRBD2. With V trimmed by 7 bases and J by 9 bases, 8 bases remained unmatched. The CDR3 covers 14 residues. Germline CDR1 reads MNHEY; CDR2 reads SVGAGI. CDR3 region: CASTSGRGVETQYF. DNA for the CDR3: TGTGCCAGCACTAGCGGGAGGGGTGTAGAGACGCAGTATTTT.

V and J are TRBV6-6 and TRBJ2-3; D gene ambiguous. CDR1 is MNHNY, CDR2 SVGAGI, per germline (reference sequence). The CDR3 covers 11 residues. Trimming pared 6 bases from V and 2 bases from J, leaving 3 bases between. CDR3 sequence: CASSNTDTQYF. In DNA form, the CDR3 reads TGTGCCAGCAGCAACACAGATACGCAGTATTTT.

The chain has TRBV5-1 and TRBJ2-5; a weak D match, TRBD2 (6 bases). Trimming shortened V by 1 base and J by 4 bases, and 17 bases separated the two germline ends. The CDR3 loop spans 16 amino acids. CDR1 and CDR2 (germline): SGHRS, YFSETQ. The CDR3 DNA sequence: TGCGCCAGCAGCTTGTCGGGGGAGCTGGTATCAGAGACCCAGTACTTC. This codes for CASSLSGELVSETQYF.

The chain uses TRBV6-5 and TRBJ2-5; D may be TRBD2 (5 bases). The CDR3 consists of 16 residues. V lost 2 bases and J 7 bases, leaving 20 bases between the germline ends. Germline V gives CDR1 MNHEY, CDR2 SVGAGI. CDR3 amino acids: CASSYGSELVLGTQYF. As DNA, the CDR3 is TGTGCCAGCAGTTACGGTAGCGAATTGGTATTAGGGACCCAGTACTTC.

Concerning this clone itself: Germline is not matched at one junction end, which may reflect a read error. J is TRBJ2-5 and V is TRBV18, with D maybe TRBD1 (6 bases). This CDR3 has 12 amino acids. Germline CDR1 reads KGHSH; CDR2 reads LQKENI. The CDR3 bases are TGTGCCAGCTCACCTTTTAGGGGGAACCAAGACTTC. It yields the protein CASSPFRGNQDF.

CDR3 sequence: CASTTEQGRSGSPLHF. The CDR3 nucleotides read TGTGCCAGCACCACGGAACAGGGGAGAAGCGGTTCACCCCTCCACTTT. This chain uses TRBV5-6 with TRBJ1-6, with TRBD1 matching 7 bases. The CDR3 has 16 residues. Germline values: CDR1 SGHDT, CDR2 YYEEEE. V dropped 6 bases and J dropped 9; count of bases not matched to a gene: 15.